This is a list of T cell receptor beta chains from one sample in a study of shared clonotypes between healthy human individuals. Assay used: immunoSEQ multiplex PCR; TCRdb lists only in-frame clones, some missing. The sample yields 600,000 or so clones, 98% seen once. Sequencing was performed on naive CD8+ T cells sorted from blood. The receptors come from a man younger than 45 in good health. Both conserved end residues are part of each CDR3. The D gene is left open where the match is weak. Clone size is not always given. Where it is, it says once, few, many or a class for expanded clones.

j_call,d_call,clone_size,v_call,cdr3_aa,cdr3_nt
TRBJ2-3,NA,NA,TRBV27,CASRAWAGSTDTQYF,TGTGCCAGCAGAGCGTGGGCGGGTAGCACAGATACGCAGTATTTT
TRBJ2-7,TRBD2,NA,TRBV18,CASSPPWGGDYEQYF,TGTGCCAGCTCACCACCGTGGGGGGGGGACTACGAGCAGTACTTC
TRBJ2-7,NA,once,TRBV27,CASSPSLGEDFTYEQYF,TGTGCCAGCAGTCCGAGCCTTGGTGAGGATTTCACCTACGAGCAGTACTTC
TRBJ2-7,NA,NA,TRBV4-2,CASSQGLSTYEQYF,TGTGCCAGCAGCCAAGGTCTGTCGACCTACGAGCAGTACTTC
TRBJ1-5,NA,few,TRBV28,CASSLAWGAWYQPQHF,TGTGCCAGCAGTTTAGCATGGGGGGCCTGGTATCAGCCCCAGCATTTT
TRBJ2-5,TRBD1,NA,TRBV7-3,CASSQTGGQETQYF,TGTGCCAGCAGCCAGACAGGGGGACAAGAGACCCAGTACTTC
TRBJ1-2,TRBD1,NA,TRBV14,CASSTGQGYYGYTF,TGTGCCAGCAGCACGGGACAGGGATACTATGGCTACACCTTC
TRBJ2-5,NA,NA,TRBV7-8,CASSLIPSEETQYF,TGTGCCAGCAGCCTAATCCCCTCCGAAGAGACCCAGTACTTC
TRBJ2-5,NA,NA,TRBV7-9,CASSLLAKETQYF,TGTGCCAGCAGCTTATTGGCGAAGGAGACCCAGTACTTC
TRBJ1-2,NA,once,TRBV4-1,CASSQDTLGGYTF,TGCGCCAGCAGCCAAGATACCTTAGGAGGCTACACCTTC
TRBJ2-4,NA,once,TRBV27,CASSPHRAKNIQYF,TGTGCCAGCAGCCCCCACAGAGCCAAAAACATTCAGTACTTC
TRBJ2-7,NA,NA,TRBV4-3,CASSQTGTSYEQYF,TGCGCCAGCAGCCAAACCGGGACATCCTACGAGCAGTACTTC
TRBJ2-7,NA,NA,TRBV4-1,CASGSEQGVSYEQYF,TGCGCCAGCGGTAGCGAGCAGGGCGTCTCCTACGAGCAGTACTTC
TRBJ2-2,TRBD1,NA,TRBV11-3,CASKDRANTGELFF,TGTGCCAGCAAGGACAGGGCGAACACCGGGGAGCTGTTTTTT
TRBJ2-7,NA,NA,TRBV10-1,CASSDPQPPYEQYF,TGCGCCAGCAGTGACCCACAGCCACCCTACGAGCAGTACTTC
TRBJ2-7,NA,NA,TRBV19,CASSTQLTLYEQYF,TGTGCCAGTAGTACCCAACTAACCCTTTACGAGCAGTACTTC
TRBJ2-2,NA,NA,TRBV19,CASKTGAYTGELFF,TGTGCCAGTAAGACGGGGGCCTACACCGGGGAGCTGTTTTTT
TRBJ2-7,NA,NA,TRBV7-8,CASSLPGYEQYF,TGTGCCAGCAGCTTACCAGGGTACGAGCAGTACTTC